This TCR beta chain was sequenced during a study of CD8 T cells in ankylosing spondylitis. Study-level findings and limits: Within peripheral blood, clones linked to disease were CD8+ and relatively rare. Certain motif variants had earlier appeared in reactive arthritis synovial fluid and blood. About 8 highly homologous variants made up a TCR beta motif, and this motif appeared characteristic of ankylosing spondylitis blood. Significantly higher representation of disease-linked clones was reported for matched ankylosing spondylitis synovial fluid.

TCRdb called the 5' RACE reads again in MiXCR, with one record for every CDR3 protein. The repertoire holds fewer than 500,000 distinct CDR3 sequences, with about 22% as singletons. About this clonotype: Antigen unknown.

The CDR3 totals 17 residues. Trimming at V came to 4 bases and at J to 4 bases, leaving 11 bases not matched to a gene. Germline V gives CDR1 SGHVS, CDR2 FQNEAQ. Sequences were obtained from blood, either unsorted or a sorted T cell fraction (not recorded which). This chain joins TRBV7-8 and TRBJ2-1; 9 bases fit TRBD2. The TCR sequence derives from a male donor with ankylosing spondylitis. The CDR3 DNA sequence: TGTGCCAGCAGCTCGCGTATAGCGGGAGTTGGTTACAATGAGCAGTTCTTC. Translating it yields CASSSRIAGVGYNEQFF.